This T cell receptor (beta chain) was captured in a study of cytomegalovirus exposure and HLA in healthy donors. This CDR3 comprises 14 residues. From germline, CDR1 is GTSNPN and CDR2 SVGIG (reference sequence). Between the trimmed V and J ends, which lost 3 bases and 1 base, there was a span of 12 bases. Use of 60 Vbeta and 13 Jbeta primers characterized the PCR. The assay was immunoSEQ multiplex PCR, and TCRdb's table has in-frame clones only and misses some. This sample contains about 130,000 clones. The receptor comes from a man aged 30-40 years in good health and CMV-seronegative. Sequencing used PBMCs. The J gene is TRBJ1-1, the V gene TRBV30; D unclear. This CDR3 is CAWSPGYGNTEAFF. In DNA form, the CDR3 reads TGTGCCTGGAGCCCAGGCTATGGGAACACTGAAGCTTTCTTT.